This TCR beta chain was profiled in a study of siplizumab effects on memory and regulatory T cells. The CDR3 runs to 13 residues. CDR1 and CDR2 (germline): MNHNY, SVGAGI (reference sequence). V lost 2 bases to trimming and J lost 4 bases, with 5 bases between them. Clones were read by immunoSEQ multiplex PCR, and TCRdb kept only the in-frame ones, dropping some. The sample comprises some 53,000 clones, under 98% of which are singletons, and approximately 0.59% rests with the top ten. A word on this clone: Antigen unknown.

General study findings and limits: The average Treg-derived proportion among mappable alloreactive CD4+ clones was 65% to 70% with siplizumab versus roughly 30% in controls. No more than a minor fraction of alloreactive clones could be traced back to unstimulated subsets. Naive T cells apparently outstripped memory cells in diversity and seemed major alloresponse contributors.

What was sequenced was naive CD4+ T cells sorted from blood. The chain combines TRBV6-6 with TRBJ1-4; no clear D. This TCR came from a human donor in good health. The CDR3 DNA follows: TGTGCCAGCAGTTACCGGCTTAATGAAAAACTGTTTTTT. Protein: CASSYRLNEKLFF.